These 14 T cell receptor beta chains share one sample of origin, sequenced in a study of tumor-infiltrating lymphocytes in primary liver carcinoma. Starting material for RNA and DNA co-extraction consisted of 20-30 mg of unsorted bulk tissue. The investigators made TCR beta cDNA from 400 to 500 ng total RNA, using a constant-region primer. Slightly modified ARM-PCR, run as three nested multiplex PCR rounds, produced the TCR beta libraries. The first two PCR rounds used TRBV1-TRBV30 primers with a Cbeta primer, approximately 10 cycles each. TCRdb reprocessed the multiplex PCR reads via MiXCR and lists one record per CDR3 protein. The sample has about 20,000 distinct CDR3 sequences, approximately 79% seen once. Source material: liver tumor tissue from sampling region 1. Subset noted: tumor region T1, superior pole. The receptors were sampled from a man in his forties with primary liver carcinoma and hepatitis B virus infection.

A note on this clonotype: One end of the junction varies from germline; a read error may be responsible. The J gene is TRBJ2-1, the V gene TRBV11-2, with TRBD2 matching over 9 bases. The CDR3 consists of 18 residues. Germline V gene sequence: CDR1 SGHAT, CDR2 FQNNGV. CDR3 in DNA: TGTGCCAGCATCTTAGATCAGTGGACTAGCGACTCCTACGATGAGCAGTTCTTC. This gives the protein CASILDQWTSDSYDEQFF.

A note on this clonotype: The junction departs from the called germline gene at one end, perhaps through a read error. The chain is built from TRBV10-2 and TRBJ1-6; tentatively, D is TRBD1 (6 bases). This CDR3 is 18 amino acids long. Germline values: CDR1 WSHSY, CDR2 SAAADI. DNA of the CDR3: TGTGCCAGCAGTGTGACAAAAACAGGGCTCTCCTATAATTCACCCCTCCACTTT. Its translation is CASSVTKTGLSYNSPLHF.

As concerns this clonotype: The germline gene is not matched at one end of the junction; a read error may be the cause. The chain combines TRBV10-3 with TRBJ2-7; either TRBD1 or TRBD2 may fit D (6 bases each). The CDR3 has 15 residues. Germline CDR1 is ENHRY and CDR2 is SYGVKD. This CDR3 is CVIGGTLISSYGQYF. The CDR3 DNA sequence: TGTGTCATTGGCGGGACACTCATAAGCTCCTACGGGCAGTACTTC.

A note on this clonotype: The conserved phenylalanine or tryptophan normally closing the CDR3 is absent here, so this likely arose from a read error. The gene calls are TRBV11-2 and TRBJ2-1, with a weak D call TRBD2 (6 bases). The CDR3 spans 16 residues. CDR1 is SGHAT, CDR2 FQNNGV, per germline. V dropped 2 bases and J dropped 7 bases, with 18 bases sitting between them. The CDR3 coding sequence is TGTGCCAGCAGCTTAAGCCTGGACGGGAGCTATAATGAGCAGTTCCTC. The encoded protein is CASSLSLDGSYNEQFL.

Details on this clonotype: One end of the junction fails to match germline, which may point to a read error. V is TRBV11-2 and J is TRBJ2-7, with unresolved D. The CDR3 is 12 amino acids. Germline CDR1 reads SGHAT; CDR2 reads FQNNGV. The CDR3 sequence is CTSSFATYEQYF. The CDR3 DNA follows: TGTACCAGCAGCTTTGCAACCTACGAGCAGTACTTC.

This clonotype has a single count. One junction end does not reproduce the germline sequence, and a read error may be involved. This rearrangement joins TRBV24-1 to TRBJ2-5; D might be TRBD1 (5 bases). The CDR3 is 14 residues long. Germline assignment: CDR1 KGHDR and CDR2 SFDVKD. The CDR3, as DNA: TGTGCTACCATTGATCCCGGCCCAGGGGAGACCCAGTACTTC. This sequence encodes CATIDPGPGETQYF.

To note about this clonotype: At one boundary the junction diverges from the germline segment, which might be a read error. V usage is TRBV5-1 and J usage is TRBJ2-5; perhaps TRBD2 as D (5 bases). The CDR3 extends over 16 amino acids. Germline-derived CDR1 and CDR2 are SGHRS and YFSETQ. CDR3 coding DNA: TGCGTCAGCAGCTTGGAGGCTAACGGTCTTCAAGAGACCCAATACTTC. Translating gives CVSSLEANGLQETQYF. The whole variable domain, remainder taken from reference TRBV5-1 and TRBJ2-5, is KAGVTQTPRYLIKTRGQQVTLSCSPISGHRSVSWYQQTPGQGLQFLFEYFSETQRNKGNFPGRFSGRQFSNSRSEMNVSTLELGDSALYLCVSSLEANGLQETQYFGPGTRLLVL.

This rearrangement joins TRBV4-1 to TRBJ2-5, with 7 bases matching TRBD1. This CDR3 has 15 amino acids. The V gene end was trimmed by 10 bases and the J gene end by 9 bases; junction bases not matched to a gene: 20. The V gene's germline CDR1 is MGHRA and CDR2 YSYEKL. For the CDR3, the DNA is TGCGCCAACGGCCAAGTGGGCGGACAGGTGGAGGCCCAGTACTTC. It is translated as CANGQVGGQVEAQYF.

Details on this clonotype: No conserved phenylalanine or tryptophan ends this CDR3, so it is likely a read error. The chain uses TRBV28 and TRBJ1-1; possible D gene TRBD1, 6 bases. The CDR3 is 13 residues long. V lost 10 bases, J lost 2 bases, and 14 bases lay in between. CDR1 and CDR2 from the germline V gene are MDHEN and SYDVKM. The CDR3 reads CATLNRANTEAFI. As DNA, the CDR3 is TGTGCCACACTGAACAGGGCAAACACTGAAGCTTTCATT.

Of note for this clonotype: One base away lies a much larger clone, so this may be a sequencing read error. V and J are TRBV20-1 and TRBJ1-6; D not certain. The CDR3 is 15 residues long. Germline CDR1 DFQATT, CDR2 SNEGSKA (reference sequence). With 7 bases removed from V and 6 bases from J, the gap between germline ends came to 19 bases. CDR3 nucleotide sequence: TGCAGTGTTAACCCCGTGGCGGCTACTAATTCACCCCTCCACTTT. Its translation: CSVNPVAATNSPLHF.

As for this clonotype: The junction shows a germline mismatch at one end, possibly a read error. The chain employs TRBV11-2 and TRBJ2-3; D ambiguous. CDR3 size: 13 residues. CDR1 is SGHAT, CDR2 FQNNGV, per germline. The CDR3 protein is CVSSLISADTQYF. In DNA form, the CDR3 reads TGTGTCAGCAGCTTGATTAGTGCAGATACGCAGTATTTT.

On this clonotype itself: As the CDR3 is not closed by the conserved phenylalanine or tryptophan, this likely results from a read error. V gene TRBV5-5 combines with J gene TRBJ2-1; 8 positions match TRBD1. V lost 4 bases, J lost 12 bases, and 15 bases stayed unmatched. Looked up from germline, CDR1 is SGHKS and CDR2 is YYEKEE (reference sequence). The CDR3 extends over 15 amino acids. For the CDR3, the DNA is TGTGCCAGCAGCCCTGGACAGGGTTCCTACGATAGGCAGTTCCTC. It specifies CASSPGQGSYDRQFL.

Turning to this clonotype: Without the conserved terminal phenylalanine or tryptophan, this CDR3 likely stems from a read error. The DNA is left out, because the CDR3 cannot be placed on it with certainty; the CDR3 is given as TCRdb lists it. The CDR3 sequence is CAISPAGDTEAFS. The chain employs TRBV10-3 and TRBJ1-1. Germline CDR1 and CDR2: ENHRY and SYGVKD. The CDR3 contains 13 residues when both ends are counted.

Concerning this clonotype: Germline and junction disagree at one end, which may indicate a read error. The chain links TRBV11-2 to TRBJ1-5; D is possibly TRBD1 (5 bases). CDR3 length: 13 residues. The V gene's germline CDR1 is SGHAT and CDR2 FQNNGV. The CDR3 DNA follows: TGTGCCAGCAGCTTAGATGGCGGACAACCCCGGCATTTT. Protein product: CASSLDGGQPRHF.